The 17 T cell receptor beta chains in this list originate from one sample, sequenced in a study of shared clonotypes between healthy human individuals. Generated by immunoSEQ multiplex PCR, the TCRdb table keeps only in-frame clones and is missing some. Among roughly 330,000 clones listed, 74% were seen once. The sequenced sample consisted of memory CD4+ T cells sorted from blood. Specified subset: CD45RA-negative fraction. The receptors were gathered from a man aged 25 to 40 in good health.

The J gene is TRBJ1-1, the V gene TRBV29-1; D gene unclear. With 7 bases removed from V and 7 bases from J, the gap between germline ends came to 7 bases. In germline, CDR1 is SQVTM, CDR2 ANQGSEA. This CDR3 has 9 amino acids. CDR3: CSGGIEAFF. CDR3 nucleotides: TGCAGCGGCGGAATTGAAGCTTTCTTT. The full variable domain, with the rest looked up from reference TRBV29-1 and TRBJ1-1, is SAVISQKPSRDICQRGTSLTIQCQVDSQVTMMFWYRQQPGQSLTLIATANQGSEATYESGFVIDKFPISRPNLTFSTLTVSNMSPEDSSIYLCSGGIEAFFGQGTRLTVV.

The chain is built from TRBV5-1 and TRBJ1-1, with D possibly TRBD1 on 5 matching bases. The CDR3 totals 13 residues. Germline CDR1 is SGHRS and CDR2 is YFSETQ. The germline V and J ends were trimmed by 4 bases and 6 bases, with 13 bases remaining between them. The CDR3 here is CASSPQGPAEAFF. CDR3 nucleotide sequence: TGCGCCAGCAGCCCGCAGGGACCTGCTGAAGCTTTCTTT.

The genes are TRBV6-4 and TRBJ2-1; D gene uncertain. In germline, CDR1 is MRHNA, CDR2 SNTAGT. The CDR3 totals 12 residues. V dropped 8 bases and J dropped 10 bases, with 15 bases sitting between them. As DNA, the CDR3 is TGTGCCAGCTCCGACTCAGATCTAGAGCAGTTCTTC. Protein: CASSDSDLEQFF.

In this sample, this clone turned up a few times. A single base separates this from a much larger clone, so it may be a read error. The identical CDR3 is also encoded by other nucleotide sequences in the sample. The rearrangement uses TRBV5-4 and TRBJ2-7; D ambiguous. Trimming took off 0 bases at V and 4 bases at J, with 2 bases between the two ends. Germline V CDR1 and CDR2: SGHNT, YYREEE (reference sequence). The CDR3 totals 11 residues. CDR3 amino acids: CASSLGYEQYF. In DNA, the CDR3 is TGTGCCAGCAGCTTGGGGTACGAGCAGTACTTC. Using reference TRBV5-4 and TRBJ2-7 for the parts outside the CDR3, the full variable domain is ETGVTQSPTHLIKTRGQQVTLRCSSQSGHNTVSWYQQALGQGPQFIFQYYREEENGRGNFPPRFSGLQFPNYSSELNVNALELDDSALYLCASSLGYEQYFGPGTRLTVT.

V and J are TRBV11-2 and TRBJ2-1; 9 bases line up with TRBD2. CDR3 length: 14 amino acids. The germline CDR1 and CDR2 sequences are SGHAT and FQNNGV. Trimming took 3 bases from V and 7 from J; bases not matched to a gene: 4. The CDR3 region has the DNA TGTGCCAGCAGCTTCCGGCTAGCGGGGAATGAGCAGTTCTTC. Its translation is CASSFRLAGNEQFF.

The chain uses TRBV28 and TRBJ2-7, with 9 bases matching TRBD2. This CDR3 region has 15 residues. With 7 bases clipped from V and 3 bases from J, the junction kept 10 bases outside the gene matches. Germline CDR1 reads MDHEN; CDR2 reads SYDVKM. CDR3 nucleotides: TGTGCCAGCATGACGGGACTAGCAGACATCTACGAGCAGTACTTC. Its protein is CASMTGLADIYEQYF.

The rearrangement joins TRBV4-3 to TRBJ1-2; possibly TRBD1 for D (5 bases). Trimming shortened V by 1 base and J by 2 bases, and 11 bases separated the two germline ends. The CDR3 spans 15 residues. Per germline, CDR1 LGHNA and CDR2 YSLEER. DNA for the CDR3: TGCGCCAGCAGCCAAGGGATTTCAGGGAACTATGGCTACACCTTC. Translation gives CASSQGISGNYGYTF.

This chain links TRBV4-3 with TRBJ2-3, with D perhaps TRBD1 or TRBD2 (5 bases each). Looked up from germline, CDR1 is LGHNA and CDR2 is YSLEER. The CDR3 is 18 residues long. Trimming left V 0 bases short and J 2 bases short, with 18 bases between. CDR3 sequence reads: CASSQDPGTDTSTDTQYF. CDR3 DNA sequence: TGCGCCAGCAGCCAAGATCCTGGGACCGACACCTCCACAGATACGCAGTATTTT.

This clone was observed a handful of times. The chain links TRBV7-8 to TRBJ1-2; D call uncertain. This CDR3 is built from 13 residues. Germline CDR1 is SGHVS and CDR2 is FQNEAQ. The V end lost 7 bases, the J end lost 6 bases, and 15 bases lay between the germline ends. The CDR3 loop is CASTPSREDGYTF. Here the CDR3 DNA reads TGTGCCAGCACCCCGTCGAGGGAAGATGGCTACACCTTC. The complete variable domain, with remaining parts taken from reference TRBV7-8 and TRBJ1-2, reads GAGVSQSPRYKVAKRGQDVALRCDPISGHVSLFWYQQALGQGPEFLTYFQNEAQLDKSGLPSDRFFAERPEGSVSTLKIQRTQQEDSAVYLCASTPSREDGYTFGSGTRLTVV.

The V gene is TRBV7-3, the J gene TRBJ2-5; 9 nucleotides match TRBD1. The CDR3 consists of 15 residues. V was pared by 5 bases and J by 4 bases, with 8 bases of the junction left unmatched. Germline V CDR1 and CDR2: SGHTA, FQGTGA. CDR3 nucleotides: TGTGCCAGCAGCCCAGGGACAGGGCGAGGAGAGACCCAGTACTTC. Residues: CASSPGTGRGETQYF.

The gene calls are TRBV19 and TRBJ2-3; the D gene is possibly TRBD2 (6 bases). The CDR3 sequence is 14 residues long. Germline-derived CDR1 and CDR2 are LNHDA and SQIVND (reference sequence). The V gene lost 8 bases and the J gene lost 2 bases, with 14 bases spanning the gap. For the CDR3, the DNA is TGTGCCAGTCGGGCCGGCGGGACCACAGATACGCAGTATTTT. Its protein product is CASRAGGTTDTQYF.

V gene TRBV11-2 combines with J gene TRBJ1-4; D is unclear. This CDR3 is built from 16 residues. V lost 6 bases to trimming and J lost 2 bases, with 16 bases between them. Germline V gives CDR1 SGHAT, CDR2 FQNNGV. The CDR3 reads CASRLLRGRTNEKLFF. CDR3 in DNA: TGTGCCAGCAGACTCCTGCGCGGGCGTACTAATGAAAAACTGTTTTTT.

The chain is built from TRBV28 and TRBJ1-1; D unresolved. The CDR3 is 9 amino acids. V was pared by 8 bases and J by 5 bases, with 3 bases between. The germline V gene encodes CDR1 MDHEN and CDR2 SYDVKM. The CDR3 DNA is TGTGCCAGCGGGACTGAAGCTTTCTTT. Encoded protein: CASGTEAFF.

The chain links TRBV7-2 to TRBJ1-3; D not certain. CDR3 size: 16 residues. Germline V gene data show CDR1 as SGHTA and CDR2 as FQGNSA. V was shortened by 1 base and J by 0 bases, with 10 bases between the two germline ends. CDR3 loop: CASSLVVSYSGNTIYF. In DNA form, the CDR3 reads TGTGCCAGCAGCTTAGTGGTCTCCTACTCTGGAAACACCATATATTTT.

The chain has TRBV5-4 and TRBJ2-2; a possible D gene is TRBD2 (5 bases). The CDR3 contains 16 residues. V was pared by 0 bases and J by 5 bases, with 14 bases between. Germline V gene data show CDR1 as SGHNT and CDR2 as YYREEE (reference sequence). The CDR3 here is CASSLERGLGTGELFF. In nucleotides, the CDR3 is TGTGCCAGCAGCTTGGAACGGGGTCTTGGGACCGGGGAGCTGTTTTTT.

V usage is TRBV19 and J usage is TRBJ2-7, with D perhaps matching TRBD2 (6 bases). Germline V gene sequence: CDR1 LNHDA, CDR2 SQIVND (reference sequence). CDR3 length: 12 amino acids. Trimming removed 10 bases at V and 2 bases at J, with 12 bases between. CDR3 in DNA: TGTGCCACCATTTCGGGAGCCTACGAGCAGTACTTC. Its protein product is CATISGAYEQYF.

The chain has TRBV19 and TRBJ1-5, with TRBD1 matching over 8 bases. CDR3 size: 16 residues. V lost 7 bases to trimming and J lost 1 base; unmatched junction nucleotides: 9. The germline gives CDR1 LNHDA, CDR2 SQIVND (reference sequence). The CDR3 sequence is CASILGRGLSNQPQHF. Written as DNA, the CDR3 is TGTGCCAGTATATTGGGCAGGGGGCTAAGCAATCAGCCCCAGCATTTT.